This T cell receptor beta chain originates from a study of OX40 agonist ivuxolimab in advanced cancers. General study findings and limits: Among patients with partial responses at 0.1-3.0 mg/kg, clonal expansion was among the lowest.

V lost 1 base and J lost 0, with 9 bases in between. Looked up from germline, CDR1 is SEHNR and CDR2 is FQNEAQ (reference sequence). The CDR3 covers 15 residues. As concerns this clone: The antigen remains unidentified.

Sequencing was performed with immunoSEQ multiplex PCR; in TCRdb, only in-frame clones are kept and a portion is missing. The top ten clones hold more than 0.15% of a sample with 80,000 to 100,000 clones, around 94% of them seen once. The receptor was derived from an adult with an advanced solid tumor such as melanoma, head and neck, liver or kidney cancer. Sequencing was performed on CD4+ or CD8+ T cells sorted from blood, taken in a trial of the OX40 agonist ivuxolimab. The rearrangement uses TRBV7-9 and TRBJ1-2; a possible D gene is TRBD1 (5 bases). CDR3 protein: CASSLGDPSNYGYTF. The CDR3 DNA sequence: TGTGCCAGCAGCTTAGGGGACCCGTCTAACTATGGCTACACCTTC.